This T cell receptor (beta chain) emerged from a study of blood T cell repertoires in COVID-19. For the study at large: Donors in the United States, Italy and Spain gave samples during acute or convalescent COVID-19. Sources were T cells, B-cell-depleted T cells, or PBMCs; the material itself was cDNA or gDNA.

Source study methods: Quantification of nucleated cells was approximated via reference gene primer amplification. Measured with immunoSEQ multiplex PCR; TCRdb has only the in-frame clones, and not every one. V, J and clone size were drawn from that table, and D and trimming were deduced from the DNA. The table shows nearly 90,000 clones, with roughly 91% occurring only once. Followed over time, Seattle patients had been enrolled while infection was active. The V and J ends lost 0 bases and 1 base respectively, with 11 bases between them. The CDR3 covers 16 residues. Germline lookup yields CDR1 WNHNN and CDR2 SYGVQD (reference sequence).

The TCR was taken from a man between 18 and 29 years old with COVID-19, enrolled during active disease. Sequencing was carried out using peripheral blood. The V gene is TRBV10-1, the J gene TRBJ2-3, with D perhaps TRBD2 (5 bases). The chain's CDR3 is CASSESLERGTDTQYF. The DNA of the CDR3 is TGCGCCAGCAGTGAGTCATTAGAGAGGGGCACAGATACGCAGTATTTT.